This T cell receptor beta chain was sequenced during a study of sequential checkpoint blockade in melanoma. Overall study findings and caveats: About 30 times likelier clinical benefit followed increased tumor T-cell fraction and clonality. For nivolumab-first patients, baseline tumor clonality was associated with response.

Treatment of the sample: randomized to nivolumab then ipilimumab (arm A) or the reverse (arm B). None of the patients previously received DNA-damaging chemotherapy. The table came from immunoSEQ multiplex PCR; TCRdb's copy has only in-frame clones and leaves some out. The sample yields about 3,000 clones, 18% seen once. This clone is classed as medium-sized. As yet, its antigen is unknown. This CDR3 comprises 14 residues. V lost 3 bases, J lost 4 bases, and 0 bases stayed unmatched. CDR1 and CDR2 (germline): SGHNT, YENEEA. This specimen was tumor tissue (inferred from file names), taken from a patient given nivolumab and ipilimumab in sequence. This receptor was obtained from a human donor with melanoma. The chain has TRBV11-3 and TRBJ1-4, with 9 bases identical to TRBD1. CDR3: CASSLTGGNEKLFF. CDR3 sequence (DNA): TGTGCCAGCAGCTTGACAGGGGGTAATGAAAAACTGTTTTTT.